The 27 T cell receptor beta chains given below trace back to one sample, sequenced in a study of blood T cell repertoires in COVID-19. TCRdb's copy holds only in-frame clones and misses some; the assay was immunoSEQ multiplex PCR. The repertoire holds 250,000 to 300,000 clones, with roughly nine tenths as singletons. Material: peripheral blood. The receptors here all came from a woman between 50 and 59 years old who had recovered from COVID-19.

The chain joins TRBV25-1 to TRBJ1-5; 7 bases are a match to TRBD1. The CDR3 runs 14 residues. Unmatched junction bases numbered 3, after V lost 2 bases and J lost 5 bases. Per the germline V gene, CDR1 is MGHDK and CDR2 is SYGVNS. The CDR3 reads CASSELTGHQPQHF. The CDR3 DNA sequence: TGTGCCAGCAGTGAACTGACAGGGCATCAGCCCCAGCATTTT.

The chain carries TRBV19 and TRBJ1-4; no reliable D call. The CDR3 contains 14 residues. With 4 bases removed from V and 6 bases from J, the gap between germline ends came to 12 bases. Germline CDR1 reads LNHDA; CDR2 reads SQIVND (reference sequence). CDR3: CASSTGKTYEKLFF. Written as DNA, the CDR3 is TGTGCCAGTAGTACGGGGAAGACTTATGAAAAACTGTTTTTT.

The rearrangement uses TRBV7-2 and TRBJ2-2; D unclear. CDR1 and CDR2 (germline): SGHTA, FQGNSA. Trimming took off 3 bases at V and 3 bases at J, with 11 bases between the two ends. This CDR3 comprises 15 residues. The CDR3 here is CASSLYPSDTGELFF. CDR3 coding DNA: TGTGCCAGCAGCTTGTACCCCAGCGACACCGGGGAGCTGTTTTTT.

The chain recombines TRBV27 with TRBJ2-5, with 12 bases lining up with TRBD2. The CDR3 has 16 residues. Per the germline V gene, CDR1 is MNHEY and CDR2 is SMNVEV (reference sequence). V shed 8 bases and J 5 bases; nucleotides not matched to a gene: 12. The CDR3 is CASAPRLAGGRETQYF. The CDR3 nucleotides read TGTGCCAGCGCACCCCGCCTAGCGGGGGGGCGCGAGACCCAGTACTTC.

J is TRBJ1-2 and V is TRBV7-2; TRBD1 might be the D (6 bases). Trimming removed 2 bases at V and 8 bases at J, with 18 bases between. Germline CDR1 is SGHTA and CDR2 is FQGNSA. This CDR3 region has 15 residues. As DNA, the CDR3 is TGTGCCAGCAGCTTAAGGGGGGGGCCGGGTTCGGGCTACACCTTC. It yields the protein CASSLRGGPGSGYTF. Full variable domain (missing parts from reference TRBV7-2 and TRBJ1-2): GAGVSQSPSNKVTEKGKDVELRCDPISGHTALYWYRQSLGQGLEFLIYFQGNSAPDKSGLPSDRFSAERTGGSVSTLTIQRTQQEDSAVYLCASSLRGGPGSGYTFGSGTRLTVV.

The rearrangement links TRBV5-1 to TRBJ1-1; 7 bases are shared with TRBD1. This CDR3 has 14 amino acids. J gave up 2 bases and V 0 bases, and 1 base lay outside the gene matches. From germline, CDR1 is SGHRS and CDR2 YFSETQ. The CDR3 here is CASSLGTGNTEAFF. The CDR3 DNA reads as TGCGCCAGCAGCTTGGGGACAGGAAACACTGAAGCTTTCTTT. Supplemented by reference TRBV5-1 and TRBJ1-1, the full variable domain reads KAGVTQTPRYLIKTRGQQVTLSCSPISGHRSVSWYQQTPGQGLQFLFEYFSETQRNKGNFPGRFSGRQFSNSRSEMNVSTLELGDSALYLCASSLGTGNTEAFFGQGTRLTVV.

The CDR3 DNA reads as TGTGCCAGCAGCTTGGTTATGGCGGGAGTGAAGTTCTTC. Translation gives CASSLVMAGVKFF. V usage is TRBV5-6 and J usage is TRBJ2-1; 7 bases match TRBD2. The CDR3 length is 13 residues. The V and J ends lost 0 bases and 14 bases, in that order; junction bases with no gene match: 8. From germline, CDR1 is SGHDT and CDR2 YYEEEE.

The J gene is TRBJ1-1, the V gene TRBV5-1; D is perhaps TRBD1 (6 bases). The V end lost 0 bases, the J end lost 4 bases, and 13 bases lay between the germline ends. The CDR3 runs to 15 residues. Germline CDR1 SGHRS, CDR2 YFSETQ. The CDR3: CASSLDGGLGTEAFF. CDR3 sequence (DNA): TGCGCCAGCAGCTTGGACGGGGGGCTGGGCACTGAAGCTTTCTTT.

The rearrangement joins TRBV11-2 to TRBJ2-2, with 9 bases aligning to TRBD1. The V segment lost 11 bases and the J segment 6 bases; nucleotides outside the gene matches: 7. CDR3 length equals 13 residues. The germline V gene encodes CDR1 SGHAT and CDR2 FQNNGV. CDR3 coding DNA: TGTGCCTCCGTGGACAGGGGCCCCGGGGAGCTGTTTTTT. This sequence encodes CASVDRGPGELFF.

CDR3 protein: CASSLFIGGSSYEQYF. CDR3 nucleotide sequence: TGTGCCAGCAGCTTGTTCATCGGAGGGAGCTCCTACGAGCAGTACTTC. The chain recombines TRBV7-9 with TRBJ2-7, with D possibly matching TRBD2 (6 bases). The V end was cut by 3 bases, the J end by 0 bases, with 15 bases between. CDR1 SEHNR and CDR2 FQNEAQ come from the germline V gene (reference sequence). The CDR3 runs to 16 residues.

For this clone: In the same sample, other DNA sequences code for this CDR3. The J gene is TRBJ1-2, the V gene TRBV6-5; a weak D match, TRBD1 (5 bases). CDR1 is MNHEY and CDR2 is SVGAGI in the germline V gene. V dropped 0 bases and J dropped 4 bases, with 9 bases sitting between them. The CDR3 totals 14 residues. CDR3 protein: CASSYSRGGYGYTF. The CDR3 DNA follows: TGTGCCAGCAGTTACTCGCGCGGGGGCTATGGCTACACCTTC.

This chain connects TRBV30 to TRBJ1-6; 10 nucleotides align to TRBD1. J was trimmed by 9 bases and V by 2 bases; bases with no gene match: 7. Germline CDR1 and CDR2: GTSNPN and SVGIG (reference sequence). This CDR3 contains 15 residues. CDR3 region: CAWSFTGTGVSPLHF. In DNA, the CDR3 is TGTGCCTGGAGTTTTACCGGGACAGGGGTTTCACCCCTCCACTTT. Complete variable domain (other parts from reference TRBV30 and TRBJ1-6): SQTIHQWPATLVQPVGSPLSLECTVEGTSNPNLYWYRQAAGRGLQLLFYSVGIGQISSEVPQNLSASRPQDRQFILSSKKLLLSDSGFYLCAWSFTGTGVSPLHFGNGTRLTVT.

This clone came up once. This rearrangement joins TRBV29-1 to TRBJ1-1, with D perhaps matching TRBD1 (5 bases). V was pared by 4 bases and J by 7 bases, with 16 bases between. The V gene's germline CDR1 is SQVTM and CDR2 ANQGSEA. The CDR3 sequence is 13 residues long. Written as DNA, the CDR3 is TGCAGCGTTGCGTCGGGGGGAAGTGGTGAAGCTTTCTTT. The encoded protein is CSVASGGSGEAFF.

In the case of this clone: The germline gene is not matched at one end of the junction; a read error may be the cause. The chain joins TRBV11-1 to TRBJ2-5; 7 bases align to TRBD2. Germline CDR1 SGHAT, CDR2 FQDESV (reference sequence). The CDR3 covers 14 residues. CDR3 DNA: TGTGCCAGCAGCCTAGCCGGGGGGAGGGAGACCCAGTACTTC. Its protein product is CASSLAGGRETQYF.

Here the CDR3 reads CASSHTGQWRVHRTEAFF. The CDR3 bases are TGTGCCAGCAGTCACACGGGACAGTGGAGGGTGCATCGCACTGAAGCTTTCTTT. The chain combines TRBV28 with TRBJ1-1, with TRBD1 matching over 7 bases. V lost 5 bases to trimming and J lost 4 bases; unmatched junction nucleotides: 19. This CDR3 region has 18 residues. Germline CDR1 and CDR2: MDHEN and SYDVKM.

Points on this clone: At one of its ends the junction is not consistent with the germline gene, which may arise from a read error. V gene TRBV5-6 combines with J gene TRBJ2-7, with 8 bases identical to TRBD1. This CDR3 region has 15 residues. Germline V lookup: CDR1 SGHDT, CDR2 YYEEEE. CDR3 in amino acids: CASSLERGQDYEQYF. CDR3 sequence (DNA): TGTGCCAGCAGTTTGGAAAGGGGACAGGACTACGAGCAGTACTTC.

V and J are TRBV18 and TRBJ1-2; a possible D gene is TRBD1 (6 bases). V was cut by 0 bases and J by 6 bases, with 8 bases left in between. Germline CDR1 is KGHSH and CDR2 is LQKENI. The CDR3 runs to 13 residues. The CDR3 sequence is CASSPPSGDGYTF. The DNA for the CDR3 is TGTGCCAGCTCACCACCATCAGGGGATGGCTACACCTTC.

This chain links TRBV7-6 with TRBJ1-2; TRBD1 aligns across 9 bases. This CDR3 is 15 amino acids long. CDR1 is SGHVS, CDR2 FNYEAQ, per germline. The J segment lost 2 bases and the V segment lost 1 base, leaving 2 bases of the junction unmatched. The CDR3 DNA reads as TGTGCCAGCAGCTTAGGGGGACAGGGCAACTATGGCTACACCTTC. This gives the protein CASSLGGQGNYGYTF. The full variable domain, rest sourced from reference TRBV7-6 and TRBJ1-2, is GAGVSQSPRYKVTKRGQDVALRCDPISGHVSLYWYRQALGQGPEFLTYFNYEAQQDKSGLPNDRFSAERPEGSISTLTIQRTEQRDSAMYRCASSLGGQGNYGYTFGSGTRLTVV.

This clone has only one observation. This chain joins TRBV4-3 and TRBJ2-2; no reliable D call. V lost 0 bases to trimming and J lost 1 base, with 3 bases between them. From germline, CDR1 is LGHNA and CDR2 YSLEER. The CDR3 totals 14 residues. The CDR3 coding sequence is TGCGCCAGCAGCCAAGACATGAACACCGGGGAGCTGTTTTTT. Translation gives CASSQDMNTGELFF.

The V and J genes are TRBV28 and TRBJ1-2; TRBD1 matches at 7 bases. This CDR3 is 15 amino acids long. The J segment lost 3 bases and the V segment lost 3 bases, leaving 7 bases of the junction unmatched. The germline V gene encodes CDR1 MDHEN and CDR2 SYDVKM. The CDR3 region is CASSFRDRVHYGYTF. Here the CDR3 DNA reads TGTGCCAGCAGTTTCCGCGACAGGGTTCACTATGGCTACACCTTC.

This chain links TRBV7-2 with TRBJ1-2; D gene ambiguous. Between the trimmed V and J ends, which lost 4 bases and 8 bases, there was a span of 11 bases. This CDR3 is 12 amino acids long. Per the germline V gene, CDR1 is SGHTA and CDR2 is FQGNSA. CDR3 sequence: CASSSEGLGYTF. The CDR3 DNA reads as TGTGCCAGCAGCTCCGAGGGTTTAGGCTACACCTTC.

The V gene is TRBV7-2, the J gene TRBJ1-4; the D is unclear. There are 14 residues in the CDR3. CDR1 is SGHTA and CDR2 is FQGNSA in the germline V gene. Between the trimmed V and J ends, which lost 0 bases and 5 bases, there was a span of 7 bases. The CDR3 is CASSLARANEKLFF. For the CDR3, the DNA is TGTGCCAGCAGCTTAGCGCGGGCCAATGAAAAACTGTTTTTT.

V and J are TRBV13 and TRBJ1-1; D perhaps matches TRBD1 (6 bases). Per germline, CDR1 PRHDT and CDR2 FYEKMQ (reference sequence). The CDR3 sequence is 14 residues long. Between the trimmed V and J ends, which lost 4 bases and 4 bases, there was a span of 13 bases. The CDR3 reads CASSSYRDATEAFF. The CDR3 DNA reads as TGTGCCAGCAGCTCCTACAGGGATGCCACTGAAGCTTTCTTT. Drawing the rest from reference TRBV13 and TRBJ1-1, the complete variable domain is AAGVIQSPRHLIKEKRETATLKCYPIPRHDTVYWYQQGPGQDPQFLISFYEKMQSDKGSIPDRFSAQQFSDYHSELNMSSLELGDSALYFCASSSYRDATEAFFGQGTRLTVV.

The V gene is TRBV29-1, the J gene TRBJ1-1; perhaps TRBD1 as D (6 bases). This CDR3 region has 13 residues. Germline V CDR1 and CDR2: SQVTM, ANQGSEA. The ends were cut back, 6 bases at V and 4 bases at J, with 15 bases in the middle. CDR3 bases: TGCAGCGTAGGAAGGGGGTTCGGCACTGAAGCTTTCTTT. It translates to CSVGRGFGTEAFF.

This clone was counted a single time. The rearrangement uses TRBV9 and TRBJ2-7, with 8 bases that match TRBD2. Germline V lookup: CDR1 SGDLS, CDR2 YYNGEE. CDR3 length equals 15 residues. The ends lost 2 bases at V and 0 bases at J; junction bases unmatched: 4. CDR3 amino acids: CASSVFGGDSYEQYF. The CDR3 DNA sequence: TGTGCCAGCAGCGTTTTCGGGGGGGACTCCTACGAGCAGTACTTC.

The rearrangement uses TRBV6-1 and TRBJ1-1; 9 bases are a match to TRBD1. Losses at the gene ends were 2 bases for V and 0 bases for J; bases not matched to a gene: 13. The CDR3 is 19 amino acids. Germline loops: CDR1 MNHNS, CDR2 SASEGT. Here the CDR3 reads CASSEKIRDRVVLNTEAFF. The CDR3 region has the DNA TGTGCCAGCAGTGAAAAAATCCGGGACAGGGTCGTCCTGAACACTGAAGCTTTCTTT.

CDR3 sequence reads: CASSLRGSGSYNEQFF. In DNA form, the CDR3 reads TGTGCCAGCAGCTTACGAGGGAGTGGGTCCTACAATGAGCAGTTCTTC. This sequence joins TRBV5-6 and TRBJ2-1; possibly TRBD2 for D (5 bases). The CDR3 contains 16 residues. CDR1 is SGHDT, CDR2 YYEEEE, per germline. V lost 2 bases and J lost 1, with 13 bases in between.